What follows are 32 T cell receptor beta chains derived from one specimen sequenced in a study of blood T cell repertoires in COVID-19. Generated by immunoSEQ multiplex PCR, the TCRdb table keeps only in-frame clones and is missing some. Of approximately 220,000 clones listed, around 84% are singletons. Sequencing was done on a sample of PBMCs or T cells enriched from blood (not recorded which). These receptors originate from a man in his forties or fifties who had recovered from COVID-19.

This chain joins TRBV7-3 and TRBJ2-5; 7 positions agree with TRBD1. The ends lost 3 bases at V and 3 bases at J; junction bases unmatched: 7. The V gene's germline CDR1 is SGHTA and CDR2 FQGTGA. CDR3 length: 15 amino acids. CDR3 nucleotide sequence: TGTGCCAGCAGCTTGGCCGGGACAGCCAAAGAGACCCAGTACTTC. It yields the protein CASSLAGTAKETQYF.

The chain has TRBV30 and TRBJ2-3; D uncertain. The CDR3 runs 15 residues. The V end was cut by 1 base, the J end by 0 bases, with 11 bases between. CDR1 and CDR2 (germline): GTSNPN, SVGIG (reference sequence). The DNA of the CDR3 is TGTGCCTGGAGTGGAGGTAGCACTAGCACAGATACGCAGTATTTT. This codes for CAWSGGSTSTDTQYF.

This chain connects TRBV19 to TRBJ2-7, with 9 bases lining up with TRBD1. V lost 7 bases and J lost 3; bases outside the gene matches: 4. This CDR3 has 13 residues. Germline CDR1 reads LNHDA; CDR2 reads SQIVND (reference sequence). CDR3: CASKGGQGYEQYF. Written as DNA, the CDR3 is TGTGCCAGTAAGGGGGGACAGGGCTACGAGCAGTACTTC.

This clone has only one observation. The chain is built from TRBV5-5 and TRBJ1-2; D unresolved. The germline gives CDR1 SGHKS, CDR2 YYEKEE (reference sequence). Deletions cut 0 bases from V and 6 bases from J, with 9 bases between. The CDR3 is 13 residues long. The CDR3 DNA sequence: TGTGCCAGCAGCTTGGCCCTGGGCCATGGCTACACCTTC. Translating gives CASSLALGHGYTF.

The chain combines TRBV28 with TRBJ1-2, with 8 bases aligning to TRBD1. With 0 bases clipped from V and 2 bases from J, the junction kept 2 bases outside the gene matches. The CDR3 has 15 residues. Germline CDR1 reads MDHEN; CDR2 reads SYDVKM. The CDR3 DNA reads TGTGCCAGCAGTTTATGGGGACAGGTGAACTATGGCTACACCTTC. It translates to CASSLWGQVNYGYTF.

This clone was found once. The chain employs TRBV27 and TRBJ1-1; tentatively, D is TRBD1 (6 bases). The CDR3 has 15 amino acids. Germline V lookup: CDR1 MNHEY, CDR2 SMNVEV (reference sequence). Trimming cost V 3 bases and J 1 base, with 12 bases left between them. The CDR3 DNA follows: TGTGCCAGCAGTTTGGTAGGGGGGGCGAACACTGAAGCTTTCTTT. Residues: CASSLVGGANTEAFF.

The rearrangement links TRBV7-9 to TRBJ1-5; a weak D match, TRBD1 (6 bases). CDR1 and CDR2 from the germline V gene are SEHNR and FQNEAQ (reference sequence). V dropped 5 bases and J dropped 1 base, with 12 bases sitting between them. CDR3 length: 15 amino acids. This CDR3 is CASSETGQSNQPQHF. DNA for the CDR3: TGTGCCAGCAGCGAAACGGGACAAAGCAATCAGCCCCAGCATTTT.

This chain uses TRBV7-8 with TRBJ1-2; 10 nucleotides match TRBD1. The length of the CDR3 is 16 residues. V shed 1 base and J 3 bases; nucleotides not matched to a gene: 5. Germline V CDR1 and CDR2: SGHVS, FQNEAQ. The CDR3 spells CASSLEPGQGDYGYTF. The CDR3 region has the DNA TGTGCCAGCAGCTTAGAACCTGGACAGGGGGACTATGGCTACACCTTC.

V usage is TRBV19 and J usage is TRBJ2-7; 8 positions match TRBD2. The germline CDR1 and CDR2 sequences are LNHDA and SQIVND (reference sequence). The CDR3 is 14 residues long. The junction had 4 bases not matched to a gene; V was cut back by 4 bases and J by 2 bases. For the CDR3, the DNA is TGTGCCAGTAGTAGACTAGCGAACACCTACGAGCAGTACTTC. Protein sequence: CASSRLANTYEQYF.

This clone turned up a few times. The rearrangement uses TRBV5-1 and TRBJ1-1, with D uncertain. Germline V gives CDR1 SGHRS, CDR2 YFSETQ. Trimming left V 4 bases short and J 4 bases short, with 11 bases between. The CDR3 has 13 amino acids. The CDR3 DNA is TGCGCCAGCAGCGCACGGTTTGGCACTGAAGCTTTCTTT. It codes for CASSARFGTEAFF.

V gene TRBV24-1 combines with J gene TRBJ2-7; 10 bases map to TRBD1. Looked up from germline, CDR1 is KGHDR and CDR2 is SFDVKD. The CDR3 has 14 amino acids. The CDR3 reads CAVWAGQGNYEQYF. CDR3 bases: TGTGCTGTTTGGGCGGGACAGGGGAACTACGAGCAGTACTTC.

The gene calls are TRBV27 and TRBJ1-5; D gene unclear. The V gene lost 4 bases and the J gene lost 2 bases, with 6 bases spanning the gap. Germline CDR1 is MNHEY and CDR2 is SMNVEV (reference sequence). The CDR3 sequence is 13 residues long. The CDR3 is CASSYMGNQPQHF. The CDR3 nucleotides read TGTGCCAGCAGTTACATGGGCAATCAGCCCCAGCATTTT.

This clone was seen only a few times. The rearrangement links TRBV30 to TRBJ2-1; 7 nucleotides match TRBD2. Germline V gene sequence: CDR1 GTSNPN, CDR2 SVGIG (reference sequence). The ends lost 3 bases at V and 5 bases at J; junction bases unmatched: 7. CDR3 length equals 14 residues. CDR3 sequence: CAWSRGSPHNEQFF. The CDR3 nucleotides are TGTGCCTGGAGCCGCGGGAGTCCCCACAATGAGCAGTTCTTC.

The chain links TRBV12-3 or TRBV12-4 to TRBJ1-2; D is uncertain. This CDR3 has 12 residues. The germline V and J ends were trimmed by 5 bases and 4 bases, with 8 bases remaining between them. CDR3 coding DNA: TGTGCCAGCAGTGGGCAGAGCTATGGCTACACCTTC. Translation gives CASSGQSYGYTF.

This chain connects TRBV2 to TRBJ2-2, with D possibly matching TRBD1 (5 bases). The V end was cut by 7 bases, the J end by 1 base, with 7 bases between. The CDR3 covers 13 residues. Germline lookup yields CDR1 SNHLY and CDR2 FYNNEI. The CDR3 reads CASNDRNTGELFF. In DNA, the CDR3 is TGTGCCAGCAACGACAGGAACACCGGGGAGCTGTTTTTT.

This rearrangement joins TRBV7-3 to TRBJ2-5, with D possibly being TRBD2 (7 bases). Between the trimmed V and J ends, which lost 5 bases and 1 base, there was a span of 17 bases. CDR3 length: 16 amino acids. CDR1 is SGHTA and CDR2 is FQGTGA in the germline V gene. The DNA of the CDR3 is TGTGCCAGCAGCCCATCGGGGGGCGCGTTCCAAGAGACCCAGTACTTC. Translating gives CASSPSGGAFQETQYF.

The genes are TRBV27 and TRBJ2-7; TRBD2 matches 15 bases. CDR1 and CDR2 from the germline V gene are MNHEY and SMNVEV (reference sequence). This CDR3 comprises 17 residues. Unmatched junction bases numbered 4, after V lost 0 bases and J lost 4 bases. This CDR3 is CASSLSWTSGRVYEQYF. For the CDR3, the DNA is TGTGCCAGCAGTTTATCGTGGACTAGCGGGAGGGTGTACGAGCAGTACTTC.

The CDR3, as DNA: TGTGCCAGCAGACGAAGCCCCGGGGAGCTGTTTTTT. Protein sequence: CASRRSPGELFF. The chain links TRBV28 to TRBJ2-2; D gene ambiguous. V lost 6 bases, J lost 6 bases, and 8 bases lay in between. CDR3 size: 12 residues. Germline lookup yields CDR1 MDHEN and CDR2 SYDVKM.

The V gene is TRBV3-1 (or the pseudogene TRBV3-2), the J gene TRBJ2-1; D is perhaps TRBD2 (6 bases). Germline V gene sequence: CDR1 LGHDT, CDR2 YNNKEL (reference sequence). The CDR3 totals 18 residues. V was clipped by 0 bases and J by 0 bases, with 15 bases between them. This CDR3 is CASSQDSPTSSSYNEQFF. In DNA, the CDR3 is TGTGCCAGCAGCCAAGATTCCCCGACTAGTAGCTCCTACAATGAGCAGTTCTTC.

The V call is TRBV27, the J call TRBJ2-5, with 11 positions matching TRBD2. The germline gives CDR1 MNHEY, CDR2 SMNVEV (reference sequence). The length of the CDR3 is 16 residues. The V gene end was trimmed by 1 base and the J gene end by 4 bases; junction bases not matched to a gene: 5. The CDR3 region has the DNA TGTGCCAGCAGTTTATATTTCGGACTAGCGGGAGAGACCCAGTACTTC. Translated, it gives CASSLYFGLAGETQYF.

The rearrangement links TRBV6-5 to TRBJ2-7; 10 bases map to TRBD1. The junction had 5 bases not matched to a gene; V was cut back by 0 bases and J by 6 bases. CDR1 is MNHEY and CDR2 is SVGAGI in the germline V gene. This CDR3 region has 15 residues. DNA for the CDR3: TGTGCCAGCAGTTACTCGAGACAGGGGGCCCGCGAGCAGTACTTC. Translated, it gives CASSYSRQGAREQYF.

The J gene is TRBJ2-5, the V gene TRBV18, with a possible D match to TRBD2 (6 bases). Germline CDR1 and CDR2: KGHSH and LQKENI. The CDR3 totals 13 residues. Trimming stripped 5 bases from V and 1 base from J, with 8 bases between. In DNA, the CDR3 is TGTGCCAGCTCAGCGGGATCCCAAGAGACCCAGTACTTC. Its translation is CASSAGSQETQYF. Full variable domain (missing parts from reference TRBV18 and TRBJ2-5): NAGVMQNPRHLVRRRGQEARLRCSPMKGHSHVYWYRQLPEEGLKFMVYLQKENIIDESGMPKERFSAEFPKEGPSILRIQQVVRGDSAAYFCASSAGSQETQYFGPGTRLLVL.

The J gene is TRBJ2-7, the V gene TRBV19; 7 bases map to TRBD1. V dropped 3 bases and J dropped 2; count of bases not matched to a gene: 10. The CDR3 is 16 amino acids. Germline V gives CDR1 LNHDA, CDR2 SQIVND (reference sequence). DNA of the CDR3: TGTGCCAGTAGTATTGGACCGAAACAGGGGCCCTACGAGCAGTACTTC. This translates into CASSIGPKQGPYEQYF.

This sequence joins TRBV19 and TRBJ2-4, with D possibly matching TRBD2 (5 bases). CDR3 size: 14 residues. Deletions cut 3 bases from V and 2 bases from J, with 8 bases between. Germline V gene data show CDR1 as LNHDA and CDR2 as SQIVND (reference sequence). As DNA, the CDR3 is TGTGCCAGTAGTATCGGGGTTACCAAAAACATTCAGTACTTC. Its protein is CASSIGVTKNIQYF.

The chain links TRBV30 to TRBJ1-3; D is possibly TRBD1 (5 bases). Trimming removed 5 bases at V and 8 bases at J, with 19 bases between. CDR1 is GTSNPN, CDR2 SVGIG, per germline (reference sequence). CDR3 size: 14 residues. The CDR3: CAWDHPDGGYTIYF. Written as DNA, the CDR3 is TGTGCCTGGGACCACCCCGATGGGGGGTACACCATATATTTT.

This chain links TRBV6-2 or TRBV6-3 with TRBJ2-4, with D possibly being TRBD2 (6 bases). Germline CDR1 is MNHEY and CDR2 is SVGEGT. The ends were cut back, 2 bases at V and 0 bases at J, with 14 bases in the middle. CDR3 length equals 17 residues. This CDR3 reads CASSYDLGGLAKNIQYF. CDR3 nucleotides: TGTGCCAGCAGTTACGATCTCGGGGGATTAGCCAAAAACATTCAGTACTTC.

The chain combines TRBV10-3 with TRBJ1-2; the D gene is possibly TRBD1 (5 bases). V lost 0 bases and J lost 10, with 9 bases in between. This CDR3 has 12 residues. Germline V gene sequence: CDR1 ENHRY, CDR2 SYGVKD. CDR3 DNA sequence: TGTGCCATCAGTGAGTCGCAGGGATCCTACACCTTC. This gives the protein CAISESQGSYTF.

The rearrangement joins TRBV9 to TRBJ2-7; D is possibly TRBD2 (5 bases). The CDR3 is 15 residues long. V was cut by 4 bases and J by 5 bases, with 19 bases left in between. Germline V gene lookup returns CDR1 SGDLS and CDR2 YYNGEE. CDR3 sequence (DNA): TGTGCCAGCAGCCCCGCCCCATCCGGACTGGACGAGCAGTACTTC. Translated, it gives CASSPAPSGLDEQYF. Complete variable domain (other parts from reference TRBV9 and TRBJ2-7): DSGVTQTPKHLITATGQRVTLRCSPRSGDLSVYWYQQSLDQGLQFLIQYYNGEERAKGNILERFSAQQFPDLHSELNLSSLELGDSALYFCASSPAPSGLDEQYFGPGTRLTVT.

This clone has only one observation. The J gene is TRBJ2-7, the V gene TRBV7-6; TRBD1 aligns across 12 bases. Germline assignment: CDR1 SGHVS and CDR2 FNYEAQ. V lost 4 bases to trimming and J lost 9 bases; unmatched junction nucleotides: 10. The CDR3 is 15 residues long. The CDR3 loop is CASSSDRDRGRLQYF. In nucleotides, the CDR3 is TGTGCCAGCAGCTCTGACCGGGACAGGGGGCGCTTGCAGTACTTC.

This chain links TRBV9 with TRBJ2-7; D may be TRBD1 (7 bases). The CDR3 is made up of 15 amino acids. Per the germline V gene, CDR1 is SGDLS and CDR2 is YYNGEE. Between the trimmed V and J ends, which lost 4 bases and 4 bases, there was a span of 18 bases. The CDR3 protein is CASSTRPEGAYEQYF. In DNA, the CDR3 is TGTGCCAGCAGCACCCGCCCGGAGGGGGCATACGAGCAGTACTTC.

This sequence joins TRBV10-1 and TRBJ2-3, with 7 positions matching TRBD2. V dropped 4 bases and J dropped 4; count of bases not matched to a gene: 5. CDR3 length equals 14 residues. In germline, CDR1 is WNHNN, CDR2 SYGVQD (reference sequence). As DNA, the CDR3 is TGCGCCAGCAGTGGGACTAGTTTTGCAGATACGCAGTATTTT. Its protein is CASSGTSFADTQYF.

Of note for this clone: One junction end does not reproduce the germline sequence, and a read error may be involved. This rearrangement joins TRBV7-8 to TRBJ2-5; TRBD1 matches at 7 bases. The CDR3 covers 13 residues. Looked up from germline, CDR1 is SGHVS and CDR2 is FQNEAQ. The CDR3 loop reads CASSSDRQGGVHF. CDR3 coding DNA: TGTGCCAGCAGCTCCGACCGACAGGGTGGTGTACACTTC.